The present T cell receptor beta chain was sequenced within a study of radiotherapy plus CTLA-4 blockade in lung cancer listed by TCRdb under 2018. Regarding the research as a whole: Among the enrolled patients, 18% had an objective response, and about 30% reached disease control. Paper-wide results and their limitations: The strongest predictors of response were reported to be early dynamic shifts in blood T cell clones along with a rise in serum interferon-beta following radiation. After treatment with radiotherapy and ipilimumab, TCR clones that came from tumors expanded in the peripheral blood.

V lost 5 bases and J lost 0 bases; the stretch between them is 14 bases long. Counted from cysteine to phenylalanine, this CDR3 has 16 amino acids. Left in the record is the CDR3 DNA by itself, 48 bases read in frame from the first base. The germline V gene sets CDR1 to SGHNT and CDR2 to YENEEA. The study tested focal radiation therapy combined with CTLA-4 blockade (ipilimumab) in patients with chemo-refractory metastatic non-small-cell lung cancer. The library was obtained by the immunoSEQ multiplex PCR assay. The table was pulled from immuneACCESS by TCRdb, which kept in-frame rearrangements only. Such tables lose some clones; where checked, under half of the loss comes from unresolved V genes, and the rest has no known cause. The sample data list some 25,000 clones, and less than 80% of these were observed just once. The ten largest clones capture approximately 3% of the sample. Concerning this clone: Its specific antigen is unknown. Within one base of it there is no much larger clone, and no base qualities were kept.

The sample was peripheral blood, taken from a patient treated with radiotherapy plus ipilimumab. The chain links TRBV11-3 with TRBJ1-3; tentative D gene TRBD1, with 5 bases matching. The clonotype comes from a human donor with non-small cell lung cancer whose response to radiotherapy plus ipilimumab could not be evaluated. The DNA reads TGTGCCAGCAGCGAGGGACTTTCCGCCTCTGGAAACACCATATATTTT. It specifies CASSEGLSASGNTIYF.